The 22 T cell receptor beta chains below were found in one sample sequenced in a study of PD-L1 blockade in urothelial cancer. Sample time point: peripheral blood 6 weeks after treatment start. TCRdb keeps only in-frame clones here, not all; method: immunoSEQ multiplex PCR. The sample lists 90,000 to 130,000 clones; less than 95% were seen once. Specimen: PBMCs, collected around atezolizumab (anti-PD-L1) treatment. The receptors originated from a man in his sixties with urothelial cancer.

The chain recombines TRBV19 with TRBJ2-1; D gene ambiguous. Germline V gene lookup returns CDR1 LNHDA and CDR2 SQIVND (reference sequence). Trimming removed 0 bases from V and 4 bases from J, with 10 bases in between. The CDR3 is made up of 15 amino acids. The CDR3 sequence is CASSIENARYNEQFF. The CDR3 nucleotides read TGTGCCAGTAGTATAGAAAACGCCAGATACAATGAGCAGTTCTTC. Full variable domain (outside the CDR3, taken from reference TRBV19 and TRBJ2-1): DGGITQSPKYLFRKEGQNVTLSCEQNLNHDAMYWYRQDPGQGLRLIYYSQIVNDFQKGDIAEGYSVSREKKESFPLTVTSAQKNPTAFYLCASSIENARYNEQFFGPGTRLTVL.

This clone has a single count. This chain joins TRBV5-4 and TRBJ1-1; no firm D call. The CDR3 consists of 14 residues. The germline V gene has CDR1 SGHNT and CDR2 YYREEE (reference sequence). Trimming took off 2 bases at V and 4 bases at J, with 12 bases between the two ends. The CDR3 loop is CASSLGLEGTEAFF. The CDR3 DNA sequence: TGTGCCAGCAGCTTAGGACTTGAGGGCACTGAAGCTTTCTTT.

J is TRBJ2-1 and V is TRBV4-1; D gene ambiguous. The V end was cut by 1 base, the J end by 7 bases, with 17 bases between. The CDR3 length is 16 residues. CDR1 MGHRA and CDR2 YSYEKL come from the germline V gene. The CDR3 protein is CASSQGRMSPGNEQFF. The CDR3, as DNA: TGCGCCAGCAGCCAAGGTCGTATGTCGCCCGGGAATGAGCAGTTCTTC.

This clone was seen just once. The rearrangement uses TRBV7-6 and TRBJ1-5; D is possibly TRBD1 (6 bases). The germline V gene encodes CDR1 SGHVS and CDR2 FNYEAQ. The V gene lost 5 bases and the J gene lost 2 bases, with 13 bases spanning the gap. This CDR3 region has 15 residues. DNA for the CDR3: TGTGCCAGCAGCGCCTCAGGGGTTCGCAATCAGCCCCAGCATTTT. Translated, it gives CASSASGVRNQPQHF.

CDR3 amino acids: CASSFGTSGYNEQFF. In nucleotides, the CDR3 is TGTGCCAGCAGTTTCGGGACTAGCGGATACAATGAGCAGTTCTTC. The gene calls are TRBV28 and TRBJ2-1; 11 bases agree with TRBD2. The ends lost 3 bases at V and 4 bases at J; junction bases unmatched: 2. CDR3 length equals 15 residues. The V gene's germline CDR1 is MDHEN and CDR2 SYDVKM.

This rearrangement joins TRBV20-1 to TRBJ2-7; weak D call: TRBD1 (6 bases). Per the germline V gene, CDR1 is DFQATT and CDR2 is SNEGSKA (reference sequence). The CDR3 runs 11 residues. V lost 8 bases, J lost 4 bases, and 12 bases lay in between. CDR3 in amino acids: CSPGQNYEQYF. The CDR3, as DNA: TGCAGTCCCGGACAGAATTACGAGCAGTACTTC.

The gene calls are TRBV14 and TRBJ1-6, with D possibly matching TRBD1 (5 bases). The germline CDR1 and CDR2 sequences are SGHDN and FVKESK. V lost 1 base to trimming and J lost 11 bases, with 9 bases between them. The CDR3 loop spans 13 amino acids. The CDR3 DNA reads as TGTGCCAGCAGCCAAGTGGAGGGGACACCCCTCCACTTT. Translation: CASSQVEGTPLHF.

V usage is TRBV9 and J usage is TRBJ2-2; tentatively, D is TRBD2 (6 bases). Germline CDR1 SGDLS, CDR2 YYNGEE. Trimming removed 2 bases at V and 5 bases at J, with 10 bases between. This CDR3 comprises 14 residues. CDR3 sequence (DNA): TGTGCCAGCAGCGTGGAGGGTAGAACCGGGGAGCTGTTTTTT. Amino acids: CASSVEGRTGELFF.

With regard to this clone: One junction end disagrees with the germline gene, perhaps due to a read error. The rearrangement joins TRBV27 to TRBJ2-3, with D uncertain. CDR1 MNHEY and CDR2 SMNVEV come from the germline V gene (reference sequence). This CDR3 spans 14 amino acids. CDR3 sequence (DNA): TGTGCCAGCAGTTTCGACCACAGCACAGATACGCGGTATTTT. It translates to CASSFDHSTDTRYF.

CDR3 sequence (DNA): TGTGCCAGCAGCACCCGGTTGGGCGCCTACGAGCAGTACTTC. It yields the protein CASSTRLGAYEQYF. The chain joins TRBV7-2 to TRBJ2-7, with D unresolved. From germline, CDR1 is SGHTA and CDR2 FQGNSA. V was pared by 5 bases and J by 2 bases, with 13 bases between. This CDR3 has 14 amino acids.

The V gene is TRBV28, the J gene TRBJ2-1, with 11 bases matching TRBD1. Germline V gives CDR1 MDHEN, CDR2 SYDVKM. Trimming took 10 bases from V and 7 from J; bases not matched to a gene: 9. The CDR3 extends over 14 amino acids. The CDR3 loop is CANPRGTGGNEQFF. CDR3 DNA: TGTGCCAACCCGCGGGGGACAGGGGGGAATGAGCAGTTCTTC.

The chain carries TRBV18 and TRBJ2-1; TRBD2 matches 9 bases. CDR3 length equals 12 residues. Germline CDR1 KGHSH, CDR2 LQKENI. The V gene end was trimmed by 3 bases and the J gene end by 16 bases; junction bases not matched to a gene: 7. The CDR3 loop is CASSPGGRVNFF. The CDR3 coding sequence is TGTGCCAGCTCACCTGGCGGGAGGGTCAATTTCTTC.

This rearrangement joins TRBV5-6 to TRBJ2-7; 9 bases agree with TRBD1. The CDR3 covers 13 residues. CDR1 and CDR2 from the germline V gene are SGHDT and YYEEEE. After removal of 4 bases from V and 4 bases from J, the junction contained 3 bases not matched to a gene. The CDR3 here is CASSLGTGYEQYF. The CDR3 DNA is TGTGCCAGCAGCCTGGGGACAGGGTACGAGCAGTACTTC.

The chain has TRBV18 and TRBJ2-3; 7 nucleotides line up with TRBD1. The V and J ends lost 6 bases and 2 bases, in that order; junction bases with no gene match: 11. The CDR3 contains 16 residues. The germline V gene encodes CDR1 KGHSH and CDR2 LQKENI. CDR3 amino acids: CASSLGTVLNTDTQYF. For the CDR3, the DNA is TGTGCCAGCTCGCTTGGGACAGTTTTGAACACAGATACGCAGTATTTT.

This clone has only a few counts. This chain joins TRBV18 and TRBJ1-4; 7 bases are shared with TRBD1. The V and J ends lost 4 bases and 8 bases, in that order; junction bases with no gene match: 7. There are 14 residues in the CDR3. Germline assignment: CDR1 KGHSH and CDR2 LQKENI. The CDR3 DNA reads TGTGCCAGCTCACTCACAGGGGTCAAGGAAAAACTGTTTTTT. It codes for CASSLTGVKEKLFF.

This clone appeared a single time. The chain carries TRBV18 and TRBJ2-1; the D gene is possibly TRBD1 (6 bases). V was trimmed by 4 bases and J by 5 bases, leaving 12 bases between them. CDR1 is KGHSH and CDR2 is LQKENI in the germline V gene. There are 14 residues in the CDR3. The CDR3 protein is CASSLTQGNNEQFF. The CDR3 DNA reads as TGTGCCAGCTCACTAACTCAGGGGAACAATGAGCAGTTCTTC.

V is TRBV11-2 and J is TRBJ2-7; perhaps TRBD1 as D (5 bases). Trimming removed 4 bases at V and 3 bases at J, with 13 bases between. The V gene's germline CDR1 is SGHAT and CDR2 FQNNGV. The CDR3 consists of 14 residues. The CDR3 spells CASSSGPESYEQYF. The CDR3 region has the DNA TGTGCCAGCAGCTCAGGGCCAGAGAGCTACGAGCAGTACTTC.

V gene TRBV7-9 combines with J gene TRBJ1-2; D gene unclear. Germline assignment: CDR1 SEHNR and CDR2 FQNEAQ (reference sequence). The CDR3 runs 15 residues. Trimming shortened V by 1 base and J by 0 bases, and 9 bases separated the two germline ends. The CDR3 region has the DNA TGTGCCAGCAGCTTAGACCTCGGGGCTAACTATGGCTACACCTTC. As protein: CASSLDLGANYGYTF.

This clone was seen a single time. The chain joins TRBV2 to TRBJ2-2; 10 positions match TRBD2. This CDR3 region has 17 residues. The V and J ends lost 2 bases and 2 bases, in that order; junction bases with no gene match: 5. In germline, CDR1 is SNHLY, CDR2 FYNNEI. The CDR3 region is CASSEPAGGPNTGELFF. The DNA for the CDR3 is TGTGCCAGCAGTGAACCAGCGGGAGGGCCAAACACCGGGGAGCTGTTTTTT. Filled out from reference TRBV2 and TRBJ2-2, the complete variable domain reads EPEVTQTPSHQVTQMGQEVILRCVPISNHLYFYWYRQILGQKVEFLVSFYNNEISEKSEIFDDQFSVERPDGSNFTLKIRSTKLEDSAMYFCASSEPAGGPNTGELFFGEGSRLTVL.

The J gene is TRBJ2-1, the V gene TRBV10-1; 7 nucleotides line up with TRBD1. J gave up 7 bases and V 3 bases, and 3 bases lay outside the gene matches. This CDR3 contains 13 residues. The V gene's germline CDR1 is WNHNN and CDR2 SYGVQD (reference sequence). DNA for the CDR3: TGCGCCAGCAGTGACCCCAGGGGGAATGAGCAGTTCTTC. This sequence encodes CASSDPRGNEQFF.

Written as DNA, the CDR3 is TGTGCCAGCAGTGTGCCGGGTCCATGGGAGCAGTTCTTC. Translation: CASSVPGPWEQFF. The chain recombines TRBV6-4 with TRBJ2-1, with D uncertain. The germline V and J ends were trimmed by 4 bases and 10 bases, with 14 bases remaining between them. Germline CDR1 is MRHNA and CDR2 is SNTAGT. This CDR3 has 13 amino acids.

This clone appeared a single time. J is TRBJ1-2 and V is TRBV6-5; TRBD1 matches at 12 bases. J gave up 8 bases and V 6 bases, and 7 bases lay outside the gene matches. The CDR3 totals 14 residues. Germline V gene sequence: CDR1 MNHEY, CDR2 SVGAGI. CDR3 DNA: TGTGCCAGCAGCCAATCCGGGACAGGGGGCGGCTACACCTTC. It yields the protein CASSQSGTGGGYTF.